The sample holds many counts of the clone carrying this T cell receptor beta chain. The data belong to a study of tumor-infiltrating lymphocytes in oesophageal squamous cell carcinoma. Looked up from germline, CDR1 is ENHRY and CDR2 is SYGVKD. The CDR3 covers 13 residues. V lost 0 bases and J 6 bases, leaving 5 bases between the germline ends. TCRdb called the PCR reads again in MiXCR, with one record for every CDR3 protein. Of 15,000 to 20,000 distinct CDR3 sequences listed, around 40% are singletons. J is TRBJ1-4 and V is TRBV10-3; the D is unclear. The sequence was obtained from a female donor with esophageal squamous cell carcinoma. Sequenced input: normal esophageal tissue next to the tumor. CDR3 region: CAISESVDEKLFF. CDR3 DNA sequence: TGTGCCATCAGTGAGTCAGTAGATGAAAAACTGTTTTTT.